The 29 T cell receptor beta chains reported below all come from one sample, sequenced in a study of control samples from healthy donors and cancer patients. The assay was immunoSEQ multiplex PCR, and TCRdb's table has in-frame clones only and misses some. The sample shows tens of thousands of clones, around 90% of them seen only once. The specimen was blood. The receptors were sampled from a woman aged 60-70 years in good health.

Comments on this clone: Different DNA sequences within this sample yield the same CDR3. This chain joins TRBV19 and TRBJ2-7; 7 bases fit TRBD1. This CDR3 is built from 15 residues. Unmatched junction bases numbered 5, after V lost 3 bases and J lost 0 bases. Germline V gene data show CDR1 as LNHDA and CDR2 as SQIVND (reference sequence). CDR3 loop: CASSIRTGSSYEQYF. The CDR3 region has the DNA TGTGCCAGTAGTATCAGGACAGGTAGCTCCTACGAGCAGTACTTC.

The genes are TRBV27 and TRBJ1-1, with D uncertain. Per the germline V gene, CDR1 is MNHEY and CDR2 is SMNVEV (reference sequence). V was shortened by 7 bases and J by 7 bases, with 16 bases between the two germline ends. The CDR3 runs to 13 residues. The CDR3 loop is CASTRSGFGEAFF. The DNA for the CDR3 is TGTGCCAGCACCCGATCCGGATTCGGTGAAGCTTTCTTT.

The rearrangement links TRBV2 to TRBJ1-1, with D unresolved. This CDR3 is 13 amino acids long. In germline, CDR1 is SNHLY, CDR2 FYNNEI. The V gene lost 1 base and the J gene lost 8 bases, with 11 bases spanning the gap. The CDR3 reads CASSEEQLVEAFF. The CDR3 DNA reads TGTGCCAGCAGTGAAGAGCAGCTAGTGGAAGCTTTCTTT.

The CDR3 coding sequence is TGTGCCAGCAGCGTCACTAGCGGGGGGTACCAAGAGACCCAGTACTTC. Amino acid sequence: CASSVTSGGYQETQYF. V gene TRBV11-3 combines with J gene TRBJ2-5; 12 bases fit TRBD2. Germline CDR1 SGHNT, CDR2 YENEEA. This CDR3 comprises 16 residues. Trimming took 5 bases from V and 0 from J; bases not matched to a gene: 4.

V usage is TRBV28 and J usage is TRBJ1-4; D gene ambiguous. Germline CDR1 and CDR2: MDHEN and SYDVKM. The CDR3 totals 13 residues. Trimming took 7 bases from V and 0 from J, leaving 6 bases between them. In DNA, the CDR3 is TGTGCCAGCAACATTGCAACTAATGAAAAACTGTTTTTT. Protein: CASNIATNEKLFF.

The CDR3 DNA reads TGTGCCAGCAGTGACTCAGCGAACACTGAAGCTTTCTTT. Amino acids: CASSDSANTEAFF. The rearrangement joins TRBV6-4 to TRBJ1-1; D is unclear. The CDR3 length is 13 residues. Germline CDR1 is MRHNA and CDR2 is SNTAGT. Trimming took off 0 bases at V and 1 base at J, with 3 bases between the two ends.

This clone was seen more than once but under ten times. The rearrangement uses TRBV18 and TRBJ2-5, with 8 bases aligning to TRBD2. This CDR3 comprises 16 residues. The V segment lost 3 bases and the J segment 4 bases; nucleotides outside the gene matches: 10. Per the germline V gene, CDR1 is KGHSH and CDR2 is LQKENI. For the CDR3, the DNA is TGTGCCAGCTCACCGTCTTCGGGGGGGGTCAGAGAGACCCAGTACTTC. Translating gives CASSPSSGGVRETQYF.

The V call is TRBV3-1 (or the pseudogene TRBV3-2), the J call TRBJ2-5, with D tentatively TRBD1 (5 bases). There are 14 residues in the CDR3. Deletions cut 4 bases from V and 5 bases from J, with 14 bases between. CDR1 and CDR2 (germline): LGHDT, YNNKEL (reference sequence). The CDR3 nucleotides read TGTGCCAGCAGCCGGGCGACAGCCGTGGAGACCCAGTACTTC. This sequence encodes CASSRATAVETQYF.

The chain combines TRBV29-1 with TRBJ1-1, with TRBD1 identical over 10 bases. Losses at the gene ends were 3 bases for V and 4 bases for J; bases not matched to a gene: 8. This CDR3 is built from 15 residues. The germline V gene encodes CDR1 SQVTM and CDR2 ANQGSEA. CDR3 protein: CSVDLRDRGGTEAFF. The CDR3 region has the DNA TGCAGCGTTGACCTCCGGGACAGGGGAGGCACTGAAGCTTTCTTT.

The rearrangement links TRBV3-1 (or the pseudogene TRBV3-2) to TRBJ2-2; D call uncertain. Deletions cut 1 base from V and 2 bases from J, with 5 bases between. CDR1 is LGHDT, CDR2 YNNKEL, per germline (reference sequence). This CDR3 has 14 amino acids. For the CDR3, the DNA is TGTGCCAGCAGCCAAGCTTACAACACCGGGGAGCTGTTTTTT. Its protein is CASSQAYNTGELFF.

The genes are TRBV28 and TRBJ1-5, with a weak D call TRBD1 (6 bases). Germline V gene data show CDR1 as MDHEN and CDR2 as SYDVKM. CDR3 size: 14 residues. V was cut by 6 bases and J by 3 bases, with 12 bases left in between. CDR3 bases: TGTGCCAGCAGGCTTGGACAGCTCAATCAGCCCCAGCATTTT. Translating it yields CASRLGQLNQPQHF.

The chain has TRBV10-2 and TRBJ1-2, with D possibly TRBD1 on 5 matching bases. V lost 3 bases to trimming and J lost 3 bases, with 20 bases between them. This CDR3 spans 17 amino acids. CDR1 and CDR2 (germline): WSHSY, SAAADI. In nucleotides, the CDR3 is TGCGCCAGCAGTGACGGAGGACACTTTAAGAGGGACTATGGCTACACCTTC. Protein product: CASSDGGHFKRDYGYTF.

The V gene is TRBV30, the J gene TRBJ2-7, with 9 bases lining up with TRBD1. V lost 5 bases and J lost 5; bases outside the gene matches: 7. The CDR3 totals 13 residues. The germline CDR1 and CDR2 sequences are GTSNPN and SVGIG (reference sequence). The CDR3 loop is CAWGRTGADEQYF. CDR3 nucleotides: TGTGCCTGGGGCCGGACAGGGGCGGACGAGCAGTACTTC.

This sequence joins TRBV14 and TRBJ1-2; no clear D. The V gene's germline CDR1 is SGHDN and CDR2 FVKESK. Trimming removed 2 bases at V and 3 bases at J, with 4 bases between. The CDR3 runs to 12 residues. This CDR3 is CASSQSHYGYTF. The CDR3 region has the DNA TGTGCCAGCAGCCAATCACACTATGGCTACACCTTC.

This clone turned up a few times. The chain is built from TRBV5-4 and TRBJ1-5; tentative D call: TRBD1 (5 bases). This CDR3 contains 15 residues. The V end lost 0 bases, the J end lost 0 bases, and 7 bases lay between the germline ends. Germline V gene data show CDR1 as SGHNT and CDR2 as YYREEE (reference sequence). In DNA, the CDR3 is TGTGCCAGCAGCTTGGGGGGGAATAGCAATCAGCCCCAGCATTTT. Translated: CASSLGGNSNQPQHF.

The chain recombines TRBV5-1 with TRBJ2-1, with D possibly matching TRBD2 (7 bases). CDR1 and CDR2 from the germline V gene are SGHRS and YFSETQ. The V end was cut by 7 bases, the J end by 0 bases, with 17 bases between. The CDR3 sequence is 16 residues long. CDR3 sequence (DNA): TGCGCCAGCGTCCTGGGGGGGCTGAGCTCCTACAATGAGCAGTTCTTC. Its protein product is CASVLGGLSSYNEQFF.

V usage is TRBV5-1 and J usage is TRBJ1-4; the match to TRBD1 covers 8 bases. The CDR3 length is 16 residues. The trim removed 4 bases at V and 8 bases at J, leaving 13 bases unmatched. The germline V gene encodes CDR1 SGHRS and CDR2 YFSETQ. This CDR3 reads CASSQEAQGAGEKLFF. The CDR3 coding sequence is TGCGCCAGCAGCCAGGAGGCTCAGGGGGCCGGGGAAAAACTGTTTTTT.

V gene TRBV28 combines with J gene TRBJ2-7, with TRBD2 matching 7 bases. The V segment lost 4 bases and the J segment 0 bases; nucleotides outside the gene matches: 12. This CDR3 spans 17 amino acids. The V gene's germline CDR1 is MDHEN and CDR2 SYDVKM. CDR3 residues: CASSSPREALSSYEQYF. CDR3 in DNA: TGTGCCAGCAGTTCCCCTCGGGAGGCCTTAAGCTCCTACGAGCAGTACTTC.

The rearrangement uses TRBV5-5 and TRBJ2-2, with a tentative D call TRBD1 (6 bases). This CDR3 region has 15 residues. Trimming removed 7 bases at V and 1 base at J, with 14 bases between. Germline lookup yields CDR1 SGHKS and CDR2 YYEKEE (reference sequence). CDR3 sequence reads: CASGAGTLNTGELFF. The CDR3 bases are TGTGCCAGCGGGGCCGGGACACTGAACACCGGGGAGCTGTTTTTT.

CDR3 sequence (DNA): TGTGCCAGCAGCCCCCATCACAGGGTTGCTTTCTTT. Its protein is CASSPHHRVAFF. The chain carries TRBV12-3 or TRBV12-4 and TRBJ1-1; D perhaps matches TRBD1 (6 bases). The CDR3 covers 12 residues. Trimming took 6 bases from V and 11 from J, leaving 16 bases between them.

This clone was seen only a few times. J is TRBJ1-2 and V is TRBV15; D remains ambiguous. The V gene's germline CDR1 is LNHNV and CDR2 YYDKDF (reference sequence). Trimming stripped 0 bases from V and 3 bases from J, with 8 bases between. The CDR3 consists of 14 residues. The CDR3 loop is CATSREVQDYGYTF. As DNA, the CDR3 is TGTGCCACCAGCAGAGAGGTGCAGGACTATGGCTACACCTTC.

The count of this clone is one. The chain is built from TRBV5-1 and TRBJ2-1; D gene unclear. The ends were cut back, 10 bases at V and 4 bases at J, with 9 bases in the middle. Germline V gene sequence: CDR1 SGHRS, CDR2 YFSETQ. The CDR3 totals 11 residues. CDR3: CASGPYNEQFF. CDR3 nucleotides: TGCGCCTCCGGACCTTACAATGAGCAGTTCTTC.

V usage is TRBV28 and J usage is TRBJ1-4, with 8 bases matching TRBD1. The CDR3 covers 15 residues. J gave up 0 bases and V 5 bases, and 2 bases lay outside the gene matches. CDR1 MDHEN and CDR2 SYDVKM come from the germline V gene. CDR3 sequence: CASSMTGATNEKLFF. CDR3 DNA: TGTGCCAGCAGTATGACAGGGGCAACTAATGAAAAACTGTTTTTT.

The chain has TRBV5-1 and TRBJ2-5; 12 bases agree with TRBD2. The CDR3 spans 14 residues. Losses at the gene ends were 5 bases for V and 3 bases for J; bases not matched to a gene: 2. The germline CDR1 and CDR2 sequences are SGHRS and YFSETQ. The CDR3 nucleotides are TGCGCCAGCAGTTGGACTAGCGGGGAAGAGACCCAGTACTTC. Its translation is CASSWTSGEETQYF.

This clone qualifies as medium-sized. V gene TRBV6-1 combines with J gene TRBJ2-1, with TRBD2 matching 7 bases. J was trimmed by 3 bases and V by 1 base; bases with no gene match: 3. The CDR3 contains 15 residues. Germline-derived CDR1 and CDR2 are MNHNS and SASEGT. In nucleotides, the CDR3 is TGTGCCAGCAGTGAAGAGCCTAGCGGCTACAATGAGCAGTTCTTC. This codes for CASSEEPSGYNEQFF.

This sequence joins TRBV5-1 and TRBJ2-2; 8 nucleotides agree with TRBD1. V was pared by 3 bases and J by 3 bases, with 4 bases of the junction left unmatched. This CDR3 is 15 amino acids long. Germline values: CDR1 SGHRS, CDR2 YFSETQ. CDR3 sequence reads: CASSSQGADTGELFF. Written as DNA, the CDR3 is TGCGCCAGCAGCTCCCAGGGGGCGGACACCGGGGAGCTGTTTTTT.

The rearrangement uses TRBV9 and TRBJ1-1; D unclear. V gave up 1 base and J gave up 1 base, with 5 bases separating them. This CDR3 has 13 residues. Germline V gene data show CDR1 as SGDLS and CDR2 as YYNGEE. The CDR3 protein is CASSVTTNTEAFF. The CDR3 bases are TGTGCCAGCAGCGTAACAACGAACACTGAAGCTTTCTTT.

The V call is TRBV6-6, the J call TRBJ1-1; D may be TRBD1 (5 bases). The CDR3 is 14 amino acids. Deletions cut 0 bases from V and 5 bases from J, with 10 bases between. Germline values: CDR1 MNHNY, CDR2 SVGAGI (reference sequence). The CDR3 is CASSYSWGNTEAFF. CDR3 in DNA: TGTGCCAGCAGTTACTCATGGGGGAATACTGAAGCTTTCTTT.

This chain uses TRBV9 with TRBJ1-5, with 8 nucleotides matching TRBD1. The CDR3 is 14 amino acids. Germline lookup yields CDR1 SGDLS and CDR2 YYNGEE. J lost 6 bases, V lost 5 bases, and 7 bases had no gene match. CDR3 sequence reads: CASSDDRGPQPQHF. Here the CDR3 DNA reads TGTGCCAGCAGTGATGACAGGGGACCTCAGCCCCAGCATTTT.